Following are 11 T cell receptor beta chains from one sample sequenced in a study of sequential checkpoint blockade in melanoma. As for treatment: randomized to nivolumab then ipilimumab (arm A) or the reverse (arm B). The protocol was immunoSEQ multiplex PCR, while the TCRdb copy is restricted to in-frame clones and leaves out a portion. The sample has fewer than 45,000 clones, about nine tenths seen once. Sequenced here: CD8+ T cells sorted from blood (inferred from file names), sampled from a patient given nivolumab and ipilimumab in sequence. The receptors originated from a human donor with melanoma.

The chain couples TRBV7-6 to TRBJ1-4; TRBD1 might be the D (6 bases). The CDR3 is made up of 12 amino acids. Trimming removed 5 bases at V and 12 bases at J, with 13 bases between. CDR1 is SGHVS, CDR2 FNYEAQ, per germline. The chain's CDR3 is CASSRGGEELFF. CDR3 bases: TGTGCCAGCAGCAGGGGGGGGGAGGAACTGTTTTTT.

The chain recombines TRBV6-5 with TRBJ1-2, with TRBD1 identical over 10 bases. In germline, CDR1 is MNHEY, CDR2 SVGAGI. Trimming took 2 bases from V and 6 from J; bases not matched to a gene: 3. CDR3 length: 14 amino acids. The DNA of the CDR3 is TGTGCCAGCAGTTACATGGGACAGGGGAATGGCTACACCTTC. Translated: CASSYMGQGNGYTF.

The chain has TRBV7-3 and TRBJ2-3; 7 nucleotides line up with TRBD1. This CDR3 region has 14 residues. Germline values: CDR1 SGHTA, CDR2 FQGTGA. The J segment lost 1 base and the V segment lost 5 bases, leaving 3 bases of the junction unmatched. DNA for the CDR3: TGTGCCAGCAGCATTCAGGGGGGCACAGATACGCAGTATTTT. Its translation is CASSIQGGTDTQYF.

The chain links TRBV7-2 to TRBJ2-7; TRBD2 matches 10 bases. V was clipped by 5 bases and J by 1 base; unmatched bases: 5. The CDR3 is made up of 15 amino acids. Per germline, CDR1 SGHTA and CDR2 FQGNSA. As DNA, the CDR3 is TGTGCCAGCAGCGAGGGACTAGCGTCTTCCTACGAGCAGTACTTC. Translated: CASSEGLASSYEQYF.

The V call is TRBV27, the J call TRBJ2-5; TRBD1 matches at 9 bases. V gave up 2 bases and J gave up 11 bases; unmatched junction bases: 12. The CDR3 is 15 residues long. Germline CDR1 MNHEY, CDR2 SMNVEV (reference sequence). The CDR3 coding sequence is TGTGCCAGCAGTTTAGTGGGACAGGGAATGAGGGAGCAGTACTTC. It is translated as CASSLVGQGMREQYF.

This rearrangement joins TRBV13 to TRBJ2-7, with 7 bases aligning to TRBD2. Trimming removed 3 bases from V and 2 bases from J; junction bases left unmatched: 4. The V gene's germline CDR1 is PRHDT and CDR2 FYEKMQ (reference sequence). The CDR3 runs to 14 residues. CDR3 protein: CASSFTGGTYEQYF. CDR3 DNA: TGTGCCAGCAGCTTCACGGGGGGAACCTACGAGCAGTACTTC.

This chain links TRBV19 with TRBJ2-1; perhaps TRBD2 as D (5 bases). The V and J ends lost 3 bases and 0 bases respectively, with 15 bases between them. The CDR3 loop spans 17 amino acids. CDR1 and CDR2 from the germline V gene are LNHDA and SQIVND (reference sequence). The CDR3 nucleotides are TGTGCCAGTAGTATTCAAGGGAGCGCCTACTCCTACAATGAGCAGTTCTTC. Encoded protein: CASSIQGSAYSYNEQFF.

This clone was picked up a small number of times. The V call is TRBV19, the J call TRBJ1-2, with a tentative D call TRBD1 (5 bases). CDR1 is LNHDA and CDR2 is SQIVND in the germline V gene (reference sequence). CDR3 length equals 14 residues. Deletions cut 4 bases from V and 3 bases from J, with 12 bases between. The CDR3 nucleotides read TGTGCCAGTAGTACCCCCGGGGGGTACTATGGCTACACCTTC. It yields the protein CASSTPGGYYGYTF.

The V call is TRBV13, the J call TRBJ2-2, with 10 bases aligning to TRBD2. Germline lookup yields CDR1 PRHDT and CDR2 FYEKMQ (reference sequence). CDR3 size: 19 residues. V was clipped by 1 base and J by 5 bases; unmatched bases: 13. This CDR3 reads CASSLVGLAGGVRTGELFF. Here the CDR3 DNA reads TGTGCCAGCAGCTTAGTCGGGTTAGCGGGAGGCGTGCGTACCGGGGAGCTGTTTTTT.

This chain joins TRBV19 and TRBJ2-1; the match to TRBD2 covers 8 bases. The CDR3 consists of 17 residues. Germline V gives CDR1 LNHDA, CDR2 SQIVND (reference sequence). After removal of 3 bases from V and 0 bases from J, the junction contained 7 bases not matched to a gene. The CDR3 sequence: CASSIGLAESSYNEQFF. CDR3 coding DNA: TGTGCCAGTAGTATTGGACTAGCTGAGAGCTCCTACAATGAGCAGTTCTTC.

V gene TRBV28 combines with J gene TRBJ2-7, with TRBD1 matching 11 bases. There are 15 residues in the CDR3. The V gene end was trimmed by 6 bases and the J gene end by 5 bases; junction bases not matched to a gene: 9. Germline assignment: CDR1 MDHEN and CDR2 SYDVKM. The CDR3 region is CASSGRTGGWDEQYF. The CDR3 bases are TGTGCCAGCAGCGGGAGGACAGGGGGCTGGGACGAGCAGTACTTC.